This T cell receptor beta chain was captured in a study of control samples from healthy donors and cancer patients (dated by TCRdb to the early 2020s). For this clone: The antigen it binds to is not known. Base qualities are not provided; no much larger clone lies one nucleotide away.

Library preparation employed the immunoSEQ multiplex PCR assay. TCRdb provides this immuneACCESS table in a form limited to in-frame rearrangements. Some clones are lacking; in checked studies, under half of them reflect an unresolved V gene, and why the rest are absent is not known. The sample table contains more than 95,000 clones; only one count was recorded for 80% to 95% of them. The ten most abundant clones make up 0.58% of the sample. The CDR3 goes from the cysteine to the phenylalanine over 14 residues. Solely the CDR3 DNA is kept, with 42 bases framed from the first base. CDR1 and CDR2, looked up from the germline V gene, are MNHEY and SVGAGI. Here V drops 6 bases and J drops 0 bases, and the junction holds 0 bases not matched to any gene.

The chain is encoded by TRBV6-5 joined to TRBJ2-2, and 8 junction bases match TRBD2. This TCR came from a man older than 75 with head and neck cancer. Sequencing was done on a sample of PBMCs. The DNA sequence follows: TGTGCCAGCAGGGGACTAGCGAACACCGGGGAGCTGTTTTTT. Its product reads: CASRGLANTGELFF.